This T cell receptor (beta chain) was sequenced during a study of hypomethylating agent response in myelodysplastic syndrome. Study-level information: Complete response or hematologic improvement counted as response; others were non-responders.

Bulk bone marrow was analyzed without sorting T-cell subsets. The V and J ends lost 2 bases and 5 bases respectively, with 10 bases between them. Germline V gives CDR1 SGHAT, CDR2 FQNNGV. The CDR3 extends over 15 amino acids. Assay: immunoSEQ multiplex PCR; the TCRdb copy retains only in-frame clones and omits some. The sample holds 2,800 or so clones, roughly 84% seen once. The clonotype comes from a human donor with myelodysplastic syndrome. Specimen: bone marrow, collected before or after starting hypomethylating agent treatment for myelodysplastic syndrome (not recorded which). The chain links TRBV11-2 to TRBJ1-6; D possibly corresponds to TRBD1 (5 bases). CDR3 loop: CASSLRDSDNSPLHF. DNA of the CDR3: TGTGCCAGCAGCTTACGAGACAGCGATAATTCACCCCTCCACTTT.